What follows are 14 T cell receptor beta chains derived from one specimen sequenced in a study of T cells in Graves' hyperthyroidism and ophthalmopathy. It was RNA transcripts that yielded the amplified TCR beta CDR3 regions. HTBI primers were the set used in a first-round RT-PCR of the TCR CDR3. TCRdb reprocessed the multiplex PCR reads with MiXCR, giving one entry per CDR3 protein. The sample consists of fewer than 450,000 distinct CDR3 sequences, about a sixth of them appearing once. Material for sequencing was blood. The receptors come from a woman younger than 45 with Graves' hyperthyroidism that later progressed to Graves' ophthalmopathy.

This clonotype was recorded at least ten times. V usage is TRBV7-9 and J usage is TRBJ1-1; no clear D. Deletions cut 2 bases from V and 3 bases from J, with 10 bases between. The length of the CDR3 is 14 residues. The V gene's germline CDR1 is SEHNR and CDR2 FQNEAQ (reference sequence). The CDR3 nucleotides read TGTGCCAGCAGCTTAAGGTACGGGGACACTGAAGCTTTCTTT. Its protein is CASSLRYGDTEAFF.

At least ten counts were recorded for this clonotype. This chain connects TRBV6-1 to TRBJ2-7; maybe TRBD1 (5 bases). This CDR3 spans 12 amino acids. Trimming removed 7 bases at V and 2 bases at J, with 9 bases between. Germline assignment: CDR1 MNHNS and CDR2 SASEGT. Here the CDR3 reads CASTRDAYEQYF. CDR3 bases: TGTGCCAGCACCAGGGATGCCTACGAGCAGTACTTC.

This rearrangement joins TRBV6-1 to TRBJ2-1; 14 bases fit TRBD2. Germline trimming cut 4 bases from V and 8 bases from J; bases unmatched to any gene: 7. The CDR3 length is 16 residues. Germline V gene lookup returns CDR1 MNHNS and CDR2 SASEGT. CDR3 in amino acids: CASSGEGLAGDDEQFF. The CDR3, as DNA: TGTGCCAGCAGTGGAGAGGGACTAGCGGGAGATGATGAGCAGTTCTTC.

The chain carries TRBV19 and TRBJ2-7; D gene unclear. V lost 3 bases, J lost 2 bases, and 8 bases lay in between. The CDR3 has 13 amino acids. Germline values: CDR1 LNHDA, CDR2 SQIVND (reference sequence). The CDR3 spells CASSMGMAYEQYF. CDR3 sequence (DNA): TGTGCCAGTAGTATGGGCATGGCCTACGAGCAGTACTTC.

This clonotype occurred once. In DNA, the CDR3 is TGTGCCAGTAGTATCGGATCCTGGGAGCAGTTCTTC. As protein: CASSIGSWEQFF. J is TRBJ2-1 and V is TRBV19, with D unclear. V lost 3 bases and J lost 10, with 10 bases in between. CDR1 is LNHDA and CDR2 is SQIVND in the germline V gene (reference sequence). CDR3 length: 12 residues.

This clonotype has only a few counts. V usage is TRBV9 and J usage is TRBJ2-1; D perhaps matches TRBD1 (5 bases). Trimming cost V 4 bases and J 0 bases, with 17 bases left between them. The germline gives CDR1 SGDLS, CDR2 YYNGEE. The CDR3 is 17 residues long. DNA for the CDR3: TGTGCCAGCAGCCCTAGGGGCTTTACTTACTCCTACAATGAGCAGTTCTTC. This gives the protein CASSPRGFTYSYNEQFF.

This clonotype was counted ten times or more. The CDR3 is CASSEAPTAISDTDTQYF. Here the CDR3 DNA reads TGTGCCAGCAGTGAAGCCCCGACGGCGATCAGCGACACAGATACGCAGTATTTT. The chain couples TRBV6-1 to TRBJ2-3; D ambiguous. The length of the CDR3 is 18 residues. Trimming left V 0 bases short and J 2 bases short, with 18 bases between. Germline V gene data show CDR1 as MNHNS and CDR2 as SASEGT.

This chain joins TRBV30 and TRBJ2-3; D is unresolved. Trimming cost V 4 bases and J 9 bases, with 11 bases left between them. The CDR3 loop spans 11 amino acids. The germline V gene has CDR1 GTSNPN and CDR2 SVGIG (reference sequence). CDR3 residues: CAWMGTGTQYF. CDR3 DNA: TGTGCCTGGATGGGTACCGGGACGCAGTATTTT.

There are a few counts of this clonotype. V usage is TRBV9 and J usage is TRBJ2-1; 10 bases fit TRBD2. The CDR3 runs 15 residues. Per germline, CDR1 SGDLS and CDR2 YYNGEE. J lost 8 bases, V lost 5 bases, and 10 bases had no gene match. CDR3 DNA: TGTGCCAGCAGTGAGCGGGAGGGCCAGTTCGATGAGCAGTTCTTC. As protein: CASSEREGQFDEQFF.

This clonotype has ten or more counts. This chain joins TRBV27 and TRBJ2-7; 12 bases are shared with TRBD2. CDR1 is MNHEY and CDR2 is SMNVEV in the germline V gene (reference sequence). This CDR3 has 16 residues. V shed 5 bases, J shed 2 bases, and the junction held 7 bases outside the gene matches. CDR3 sequence (DNA): TGTGCCAGCAGTCTCAATCGACTAGCGGGAGCCTACGAGCAGTACTTC. This gives the protein CASSLNRLAGAYEQYF.

This clonotype appeared many times. This chain joins TRBV28 and TRBJ2-5; unclear D gene. Germline-derived CDR1 and CDR2 are MDHEN and SYDVKM. Trimming took 4 bases from V and 1 from J, leaving 10 bases between them. This CDR3 spans 14 amino acids. The CDR3: CASSSNLLQETQYF. The DNA for the CDR3 is TGTGCCAGCAGTTCGAACCTCCTCCAAGAGACCCAGTACTTC. The full variable domain, its missing parts supplied by reference TRBV28 and TRBJ2-5, is DVKVTQSSRYLVKRTGEKVFLECVQDMDHENMFWYRQDPGLGLRLIYFSYDVKMKEKGDIPEGYSVSREKKERFSLILESASTNQTSMYLCASSSNLLQETQYFGPGTRLLVL.

This clonotype came up many times. V and J are TRBV27 and TRBJ2-3; D is tentatively TRBD1 or TRBD2 (5 bases each). This CDR3 is built from 17 residues. Germline V lookup: CDR1 MNHEY, CDR2 SMNVEV (reference sequence). Trimming took 1 base from V and 1 from J, leaving 15 bases between them. CDR3 nucleotide sequence: TGTGCCAGCAGTTTATGGGGCCCAGCGGACCGCACAGATACGCAGTATTTT. It encodes CASSLWGPADRTDTQYF.

The genes are TRBV30 and TRBJ2-5; the D gene is possibly TRBD1 (5 bases). CDR1 GTSNPN and CDR2 SVGIG come from the germline V gene (reference sequence). This CDR3 is 14 amino acids long. V lost 0 bases and J lost 3, with 11 bases in between. This CDR3 reads CAWSVFAGKETQYF. The CDR3 region has the DNA TGTGCCTGGAGTGTTTTCGCAGGGAAAGAGACCCAGTACTTC.

This clonotype was seen many times. The gene calls are TRBV20-1 and TRBJ2-7, with 9 nucleotides matching TRBD2. Germline V gene lookup returns CDR1 DFQATT and CDR2 SNEGSKA (reference sequence). J was trimmed by 7 bases and V by 2 bases; bases with no gene match: 9. The CDR3 is 14 amino acids. This chain's CDR3 is CSARPSGAYGEQYF. The CDR3 coding sequence is TGCAGTGCTAGACCTAGCGGGGCCTATGGGGAGCAGTACTTC.